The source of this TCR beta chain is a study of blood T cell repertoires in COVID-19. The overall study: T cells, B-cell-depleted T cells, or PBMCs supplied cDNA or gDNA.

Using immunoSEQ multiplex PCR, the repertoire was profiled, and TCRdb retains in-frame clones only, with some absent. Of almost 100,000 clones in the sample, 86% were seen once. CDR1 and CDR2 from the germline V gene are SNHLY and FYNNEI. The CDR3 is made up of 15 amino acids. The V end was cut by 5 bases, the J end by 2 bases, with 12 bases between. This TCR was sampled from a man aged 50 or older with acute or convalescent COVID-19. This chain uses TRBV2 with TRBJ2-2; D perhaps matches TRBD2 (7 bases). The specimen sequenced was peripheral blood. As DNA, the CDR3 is TGTGCCAGCAGTCTAAGGGGGGGTAACACCGGGGAGCTGTTTTTT. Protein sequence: CASSLRGGNTGELFF. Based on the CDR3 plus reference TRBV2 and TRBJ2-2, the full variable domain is EPEVTQTPSHQVTQMGQEVILRCVPISNHLYFYWYRQILGQKVEFLVSFYNNEISEKSEIFDDQFSVERPDGSNFTLKIRSTKLEDSAMYFCASSLRGGNTGELFFGEGSRLTVL.